The rows below give T cell receptor beta chains drawn from one sample of a study of cytomegalovirus exposure and HLA in healthy donors. TCRdb's copy holds only in-frame clones and misses some; the assay was immunoSEQ multiplex PCR. The sample contains some 210,000 clones, 87% of which appear only once. The sample comprised PBMCs. All receptors derive from a young man in good health and CMV-seronegative. Both conserved end residues are part of each CDR3. A D gene is named only where the DNA matches it firmly. Size is stated for part of the rows, as once, few or many counts, or as a class when the clone is expanded.

J | V | size | D | CDR3 | DNA
TRBJ1-5 | TRBV2 | NA | NA | CASSPQQGSQPQHF | TGTGCCAGCAGTCCTCAACAGGGTTCTCAGCCCCAGCATTTT
TRBJ2-7 | TRBV29-1 | NA | TRBD2 | CSALAASRTYEQYF | TGCAGCGCCCTAGCGGCTAGCCGTACCTACGAGCAGTACTTC
TRBJ2-5 | TRBV5-1 | NA | NA | CASSLERPGLETQYF | TGCGCCAGCAGCTTGGAACGTCCGGGGTTAGAGACCCAGTACTTC
TRBJ1-2 | TRBV7-9 | few | NA | CSSSKAAFSGGYGYTF | TGTTCCAGCAGCAAGGCAGCATTCTCGGGGGGCTATGGCTACACCTTC
TRBJ2-7 | TRBV11-3 | few | TRBD1 | CASSKPQGAYEQYF | TGTGCCAGCAGCAAACCACAGGGGGCCTACGAGCAGTACTTC
TRBJ1-6 | TRBV7-2 | NA | TRBD1 | CASTVGGRDHNSPLHF | TGTGCCAGCACTGTAGGGGGCAGGGACCATAATTCACCCCTCCACTTT
TRBJ2-1 | TRBV7-8 | NA | TRBD1 | CASSLWSRTGSDGAYNEQFF | TGTGCCAGCAGCTTATGGTCTAGGACAGGATCTGATGGGGCCTACAATGAGCAGTTCTTC
TRBJ2-2 | TRBV28 | once | TRBD1 | CASRQGPGTGELFF | TGTGCCAGCAGACAGGGGCCCGGCACCGGGGAGCTGTTTTTT
TRBJ2-3 | TRBV2 | NA | NA | CASPTRGTVTDTQYF | TGTGCCAGCCCTACGCGCGGGACGGTAACAGATACGCAGTATTTT
TRBJ2-7 | TRBV28 | NA | NA | CASYGVRDEQYF | TGTGCCTCGTACGGGGTCCGCGACGAGCAGTACTTC
TRBJ2-5 | TRBV28 | NA | TRBD1 | CASSKNRGRETQYF | TGTGCCAGCAGCAAAAACAGGGGGCGGGAGACCCAGTACTTC
TRBJ1-1 | TRBV5-6 | NA | NA | CASSWGGNGGRAFF | TGTGCCAGCAGCTGGGGCGGAAACGGGGGACGAGCTTTCTTT
TRBJ1-4 | TRBV18 | NA | NA | CASSKGSTGLNEKLFF | TGTGCCAGCTCCAAGGGATCGACAGGTCTTAATGAAAAACTGTTTTTT
TRBJ2-7 | TRBV28 | NA | TRBD2 | CASSLVLAGNEQYF | TGTGCCAGCAGTTTAGTCCTAGCGGGCAACGAGCAGTACTTC
TRBJ2-1 | TRBV9 | NA | TRBD2 | CASSAGTSHNEQFF | TGTGCCAGCAGCGCCGGGACTAGCCACAATGAGCAGTTCTTC
TRBJ1-5 | TRBV18 | NA | NA | CASSPLAGTKNQPQHF | TGTGCCAGCTCACCACTGGCCGGGACAAAAAATCAGCCCCAGCATTTT
TRBJ1-1 | TRBV28 | NA | NA | CASSSDSGAFF | TGTGCCAGCAGCTCGGACAGTGGAGCTTTCTTT